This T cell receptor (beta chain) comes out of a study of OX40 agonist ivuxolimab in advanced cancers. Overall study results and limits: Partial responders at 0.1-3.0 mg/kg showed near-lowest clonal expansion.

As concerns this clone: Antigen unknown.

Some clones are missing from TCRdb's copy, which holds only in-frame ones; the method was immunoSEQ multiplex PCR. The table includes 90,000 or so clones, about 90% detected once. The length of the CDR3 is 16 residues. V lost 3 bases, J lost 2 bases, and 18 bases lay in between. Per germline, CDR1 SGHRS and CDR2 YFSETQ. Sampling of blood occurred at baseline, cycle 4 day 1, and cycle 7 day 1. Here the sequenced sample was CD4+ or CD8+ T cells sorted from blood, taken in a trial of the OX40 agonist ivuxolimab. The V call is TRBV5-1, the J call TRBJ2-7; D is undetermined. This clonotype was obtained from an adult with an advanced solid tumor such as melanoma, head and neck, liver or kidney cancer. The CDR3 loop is CASSSFPQGRTYEQYF. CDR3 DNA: TGCGCCAGCAGCTCCTTCCCCCAAGGACGGACCTACGAGCAGTACTTC.